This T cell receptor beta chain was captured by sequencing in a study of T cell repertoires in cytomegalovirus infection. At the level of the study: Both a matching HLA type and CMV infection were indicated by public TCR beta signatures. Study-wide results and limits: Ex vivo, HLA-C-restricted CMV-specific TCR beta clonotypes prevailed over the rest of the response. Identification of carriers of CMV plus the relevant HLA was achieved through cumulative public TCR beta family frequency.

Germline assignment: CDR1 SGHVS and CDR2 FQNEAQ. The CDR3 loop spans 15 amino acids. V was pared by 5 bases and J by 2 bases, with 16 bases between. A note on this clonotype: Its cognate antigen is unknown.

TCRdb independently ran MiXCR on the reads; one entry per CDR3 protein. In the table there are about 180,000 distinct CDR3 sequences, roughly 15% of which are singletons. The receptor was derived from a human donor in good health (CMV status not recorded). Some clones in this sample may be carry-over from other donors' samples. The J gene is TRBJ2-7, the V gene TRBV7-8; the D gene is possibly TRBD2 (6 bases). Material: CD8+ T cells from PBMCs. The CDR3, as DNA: TGTGCCAGCAGCACCACGTACGGGGAGGCCTACGAGCAGTACTTC. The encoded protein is CASSTTYGEAYEQYF.